Here is one T cell receptor (beta chain) with its context. Its antigen remains unknown. The sample originates from a study of shared clonotypes between healthy human individuals. Whole-study context: Each donor's CD8 memory used one plate, CD8 naive two, each CD4 subset three. Findings and limits, study-wide: Investigators expected sequencing depth to affect clonotype sharing among donors.

Every immunoSEQ plate was one replicate of a subset's evenly spread DNA. The protocol was immunoSEQ multiplex PCR, while the TCRdb copy is restricted to in-frame clones and leaves out a portion. The sample holds a few million clones, 85% to 95% seen once. From germline, CDR1 is SGHRS and CDR2 YFSETQ. V gave up 2 bases and J gave up 5 bases; unmatched junction bases: 7. CDR3 size: 16 residues. This chain uses TRBV5-1 with TRBJ2-5; 12 bases fit TRBD2. Sequencing was carried out using naive CD4+ T cells from PBMCs. Stated subset: CD45RA+ positively selected. The TCR was taken from a young man in good health. Some clones in this sample may be carry-over from other donors' samples. This CDR3 is CASSLSSGRAGETQYF. DNA of the CDR3: TGCGCCAGCAGCTTATCTAGCGGGAGGGCCGGTGAGACCCAGTACTTC.